The table lists the clone carrying this TCR beta chain with many counts. As yet, its antigen is unknown. Trimming cost V 1 base and J 5 bases, with 8 bases left between them. CDR1 is SEHNR and CDR2 is FQNEAQ in the germline V gene (reference sequence). This CDR3 has 14 residues. The data were taken from a study of T-cell reconstitution after alpha-beta-depleted transplantation in children. Overall study findings and caveats: The origin of alpha-beta T cells about two months after transplant was reportedly several hundred expanded graft clones.

Preparation of the TCRbeta library involved a method that used unique molecular identifiers. TCRdb reanalysed the PCR reads using MiXCR and keeps one entry per CDR3 protein. The sample consists of almost 500,000 distinct CDR3 sequences, about 10% of them appearing once. The sequencing used PBMCs, collected before TCRalphabeta/CD19-depleted stem cell transplant. The V gene is TRBV7-9, the J gene TRBJ2-2; D possibly matches TRBD1 or TRBD2 (5 bases each). The receptor's source is a child aged 2 to 15 with inherited bone marrow failure, due to receive a stem cell transplant. The CDR3 DNA follows: TGTGCCAGCAGCTTAGACGGGACGACCGGGGAGCTGTTTTTT. Protein: CASSLDGTTGELFF.